This TCR beta chain was identified during a study of CD8 T cells in Susac syndrome. Germline V gene sequence: CDR1 DFQATT, CDR2 SNEGSKA (reference sequence). Trimming shortened V by 3 bases and J by 3 bases, and 11 bases separated the two germline ends. CDR3 size: 13 residues. Random hexamers served to reverse transcribe roughly 0.45 to 1 ug RNA. immunoSEQ multiplex PCR amplified TCR beta CDR3 across 54 Vbeta, 13 Jbeta. Each CDR3 protein is one row after TCRdb ran MiXCR on the immunoSEQ multiplex PCR reads. The table records more than 95,000 distinct CDR3 sequences, around 94% of them present only once. Sequencing of TCR beta covered CD8+ and CD4+ T cells obtained from blood. The control participants were healthy donors, and these controls were matched with respect to both age and sex. TEMRA cells were FACS-enriched, with CD8+ and CD4+ T cells isolated negatively.

This TCR came from a human donor in good health. V is TRBV20-1 and J is TRBJ1-2; D uncertain. Material: CD4+ T cells from PBMCs. The CDR3: CSASHVGDYGYTF. CDR3 DNA sequence: TGCAGTGCTAGCCATGTAGGAGACTATGGCTACACCTTC.